This record concerns one TCR beta chain sequence. The source of the sample is a study of blood T cell repertoires in COVID-19. Using immunoSEQ multiplex PCR, the repertoire was profiled, and TCRdb retains in-frame clones only, with some absent. The sample has roughly 300,000 clones, around 90% seen once. Those enrolled in Seattle joined during active infection and were followed longitudinally afterward. With 1 base clipped from V and 2 bases from J, the junction kept 7 bases outside the gene matches. CDR1 is MNHNS, CDR2 SASEGT, per germline. This CDR3 contains 17 residues. The sample taken for sequencing was peripheral blood. This sequence joins TRBV6-1 and TRBJ2-2; TRBD2 matches at 7 bases. The sequence was collected from a young woman with COVID-19, enrolled during active disease. The CDR3, as DNA: TGTGCCAGCAGTGAAGGTCGCGGGAGCGACAACACCGGGGAGCTGTTTTTT. Protein product: CASSEGRGSDNTGELFF.